The clone carrying this TCR beta chain was detected once. Its antigen is unknown. The sample is drawn from a study of cytomegalovirus exposure and HLA in healthy donors. On the study more broadly: Counted in an early data release were approximately 85 million unique TCRs from HLA-typed donors. Regarding the study as a whole: Listed as cytomegalovirus-associated were 150 or so TCR beta chains.

Germline CDR1 and CDR2: SGHNT and YYREEE (reference sequence). The CDR3 is 13 residues long. Trimming removed 0 bases at V and 0 bases at J, with 4 bases between. PCR employed 60 Vbeta and 13 Jbeta primers. Generated by immunoSEQ multiplex PCR, the TCRdb table keeps only in-frame clones and is missing some. Altogether around 200,000 clones are present, roughly 80% being singletons, with the ten largest covering 6.3%. The sequencing input was PBMCs. The TCR was taken from a man aged 35 to 55 in good health and CMV-seropositive. This chain connects TRBV5-4 to TRBJ2-7; no definite D call. CDR3 bases: TGTGCCAGCAGCTTGGCTAGCTCCTACGAGCAGTACTTC. Encoded protein: CASSLASSYEQYF.